The rows below give T cell receptor beta chains drawn from one sample of a study of cytomegalovirus exposure and HLA in healthy donors. The table came from immunoSEQ multiplex PCR; TCRdb's copy has only in-frame clones and leaves some out. The sample lists 100,000 to 150,000 clones, around 86% occurring once. What was sequenced was PBMCs. The receptors stem from a woman between 18 and 29 years old in good health and CMV-seronegative. The CDR3 runs from the conserved cysteine through the conserved F or W. Each record gives: J gene, D gene, V gene, clone size, CDR3 length, CDR3 protein, CDR3 DNA. The D gene is left open where the match is weak. Size values are once, few and many counts, or a class for expanded clones, and some rows have none.

TRBJ2-3 | NA | TRBV5-1 | NA | 14 | CASAPWLASNTQYF | TGCGCCAGCGCCCCCTGGCTAGCATCGAATACGCAGTATTTT
TRBJ2-1 | NA | TRBV1 | few | 17 | CTSSQAAGDPKNNEQFF | TGCACCAGCAGCCAAGCCGCGGGGGATCCTAAGAATAATGAGCAGTTCTTC
TRBJ2-7 | TRBD1 | TRBV7-8 | NA | 14 | CASSSTGTADEQYF | TGTGCCAGCAGCTCTACCGGGACAGCCGACGAGCAGTACTTC
TRBJ1-5 | NA | TRBV6-1 | NA | 15 | CASRSPGHSNQPQHF | TGTGCCAGCAGATCACCGGGACATAGCAATCAGCCCCAGCATTTT
TRBJ2-7 | NA | TRBV7-9 | NA | 16 | CASSPTAGFPSYEQYF | TGTGCCAGCAGCCCAACAGCAGGGTTCCCTTCCTACGAGCAGTACTTC
TRBJ2-7 | NA | TRBV13 | NA | 15 | CASSLGGGPTAQQYF | TGTGCCAGCAGCTTAGGTGGAGGGCCCACGGCCCAGCAGTACTTC
TRBJ1-2 | NA | TRBV5-1 | NA | 13 | CASSHGTSYGYTF | TGCGCCAGCAGCCACGGGACTTCCTATGGCTACACCTTC
TRBJ2-3 | TRBD2 | TRBV10-3 | NA | 16 | CAIREGIAGRTDTQYF | TGTGCCATCAGGGAGGGGATAGCGGGTCGCACAGATACGCAGTATTTT
TRBJ1-1 | NA | TRBV27 | NA | 13 | CASSLQVNTEAFF | TGTGCCAGCAGTCTCCAGGTGAACACTGAAGCTTTCTTT
TRBJ2-1 | NA | TRBV7-2 | NA | 17 | CASSLPPGLTPYNEQFF | TGTGCCAGCAGCTTACCCCCGGGACTCACTCCCTACAATGAGCAGTTCTTC
TRBJ1-5 | TRBD1 | TRBV15 | NA | 16 | CATSRDAGQIYQPQHF | TGTGCCACCAGCAGAGATGCGGGACAGATCTATCAGCCCCAGCATTTT
TRBJ2-1 | TRBD2 | TRBV27 | NA | 17 | CASSSRLAGVSYNEQFF | TGTGCCAGCAGTTCCCGACTAGCGGGAGTTTCCTACAATGAGCAGTTCTTC
TRBJ2-7 | TRBD2 | TRBV2 | NA | 15 | CASRSPAGGKYEQYF | TGTGCCAGCAGGTCCCCAGCGGGAGGAAAGTACGAGCAGTACTTC
TRBJ2-1 | NA | TRBV29-1 | NA | 13 | CSVEAWESNEQFF | TGCAGCGTTGAAGCTTGGGAGTCCAATGAGCAGTTCTTC
TRBJ2-3 | TRBD1 | TRBV27 | NA | 15 | CASSSRDRGYDTQYF | TGTGCCAGCAGTAGCCGGGACAGGGGGTATGATACGCAGTATTTT
TRBJ1-5 | NA | TRBV5-1 | few | 14 | CANRYRVGNQPQHF | TGCGCCAACCGGTACAGGGTGGGTAATCAGCCCCAGCATTTT
TRBJ2-1 | NA | TRBV5-1 | NA | 13 | CASSQTSPNEQFF | TGCGCCAGCAGCCAAACTAGTCCCAATGAGCAGTTCTTC
TRBJ2-7 | NA | TRBV11-2 | once | 15 | CASSLEAGPLYEQYF | TGTGCCAGCAGCTTAGAAGCAGGCCCTCTTTACGAGCAGTACTTC
TRBJ2-1 | NA | TRBV12-5 | NA | 13 | CASEQGYYNEQFF | TGTGCTAGTGAACAGGGCTACTACAATGAGCAGTTCTTC
TRBJ2-5 | NA | TRBV27 | once | 14 | CASRPLRGQETQYF | TGTGCCAGCAGGCCCCTACGGGGACAAGAGACCCAGTACTTC
TRBJ2-7 | TRBD1 | TRBV7-9 | once | 15 | CASSSPRGLTYEQYF | TGTGCCAGCAGCTCCCCCAGGGGGCTCACCTACGAGCAGTACTTC
TRBJ2-1 | TRBD2 | TRBV5-5 | NA | 15 | CASSQSGGFYNEQFF | TGTGCCAGCAGCCAAAGCGGGGGCTTCTACAATGAGCAGTTCTTC
TRBJ2-7 | TRBD2 | TRBV20-1 | NA | 11 | CSVSGTYEQYF | TGCAGTGTCAGCGGGACCTACGAGCAGTACTTC
TRBJ2-2 | NA | TRBV5-1 | NA | 15 | CASSFGRSDTGELFF | TGCGCCAGCAGCTTCGGTCGAAGTGACACCGGGGAGCTGTTTTTT
TRBJ2-7 | TRBD2 | TRBV5-6 | NA | 15 | CASSLSQLAAYEQYF | TGTGCCAGCAGCTTGTCGCAACTAGCGGCCTACGAGCAGTACTTC
TRBJ1-3 | NA | TRBV30 | NA | 14 | CAWSVAGLGNTIYF | TGTGCCTGGAGTGTAGCGGGGCTCGGAAACACCATATATTTT